The rows below give T cell receptor delta chains drawn from one sample of a study of gamma-delta T cells after stem cell transplantation. With CATT, TCRdb re-called clones from the RT-PCR reads. Of some 1,500 delta-chain clones in the sample, more than 7% were seen once. Material: gamma-delta T cells. Receptors originate from a human donor. It is not recorded whose cells these are; they may come from a transplant donor. Each CDR3 is given with its conserved first and last residue. The order of the fields is J gene, D gene, CDR3 length, V gene, clone size, CDR3 protein, CDR3 DNA. The D gene is left open where the match is weak. The size entry is marked missing in some rows and otherwise reads once, few, many or a size class.

>TRDJ3|TRDD3|18|TRDV2|.
CACDPMGDTGWDTRQMFF
TGTGCCTGTGACCCGATGGGGGATACTGGCTGGGACACCCGACAGATGTTTTTC
>TRDJ1|TRDD3|17|TRDV2|medium-sized
CACDNLLGDGDTDKLIF
TGTGCCTGTGACAACCTACTGGGGGATGGGGACACCGATAAACTCATCTTT
>TRDJ3|TRDD3|19|TRDV2|large
CACDTLLGDTSWDTRQMFF
TGTGCCTGTGACACCCTGCTGGGGGATACATCCTGGGACACCCGACAGATGTTTTTC
>TRDJ1|TRDD3|20|TRDV2|few
CACDTVLLGDTQTYTDKLIF
TGTGCCTGTGACACCGTGTTACTGGGGGATACACAGACGTACACCGATAAACTCATCTTT
>TRDJ1|TRDD3|15|TRDV2|.
CACDLLGTDTDKLIF
TGTGCCTGTGATTTACTGGGGACCGACACCGATAAACTCATCTTT
>TRDJ1|TRDD3|15|TRDV2|medium-sized
CACDKLGEYTDKLIF
TGTGCCTGTGACAAACTGGGGGAGTACACCGATAAACTCATCTTT
>TRDJ1|TRDD3|20|TRDV2|large
CACDTVPVGDTHLYTDKLIF
TGTGCCTGTGACACCGTTCCGGTGGGGGATACGCATCTGTACACCGATAAACTCATCTTT
>TRDJ1|TRDD3|19|TRDV2|large
CACETLGDTRKSYTDKLIF
TGTGCCTGTGAAACCTTAGGGGATACCCGAAAATCGTACACCGATAAACTCATCTTT
>TRDJ1|.|17|TRDV2|large
CACDSLILGTDTDKLIF
TGTGCCTGTGACAGCTTGATCCTGGGGACCGACACCGATAAACTCATCTTT
>TRDJ1|.|17|TRDV2|.
CACDTADLGDFTDKLIF
TGTGCCTGTGACACCGCAGACCTCGGGGATTTCACCGACAAACTCATCTTT
>TRDJ1|.|16|TRDV2|medium-sized
CACDTVVGGSTDKLIF
TGTGCCTGTGACACCGTCGTGGGAGGGAGCACCGATAAACTCATCTTT
>TRDJ3|TRDD3|23|TRDV2|medium-sized
CACDTGFTGGYGDSSWDTRQMFF
TGTGCCTGTGACACCGGATTCACTGGGGGATACGGGGACAGCTCCTGGGACACCCGACAGATGTTTTTC
>TRDJ1|.|15|TRDV2|medium-sized
CACERLGFYTDKLIF
TGTGCCTGTGAAAGATTGGGGTTTTATACCGATAAACTCATCTTT
>TRDJ1|TRDD3|19|TRDV1|medium-sized
CALGELVPSWGIGTDKLIF
TGTGCTCTTGGGGAATTGGTCCCGAGCTGGGGGATAGGAACCGATAAACTCATCTTT
>TRDJ3|.|18|TRDV2|medium-sized
CACDPVAGDSWDTRQMFF
TGTGCCTGTGACCCGGTCGCAGGAGACTCCTGGGACACCCGACAGATGTTTTTC
>TRDJ1|TRDD3|14|TRDV2|few
CACDSWGTTDKLIF
TGTGCCTGTGACTCCTGGGGGACCACCGATAAACTCATCTTT
>TRDJ1|TRDD3|19|TRDV2|medium-sized
CACDTPWAGGSRDTDKLIF
TGTGCCTGTGACACCCCTTGGGCTGGGGGAAGCCGGGACACCGATAAACTCATCTTT
>TRDJ1|.|18|TRDV2|medium-sized
CACDTVWDGKKEGDKLIF
TGTGCCTGTGACACCGTATGGGATGGAAAAAAGGAAGGCGATAAACTCATCTTT
>TRDJ1|.|17|TRDV2|.
CACDTLLGPSDTDKLIF
TGTGCCTGTGACACTCTACTGGGTCCTTCCGACACCGATAAACTCATCTTT
>TRDJ1|TRDD3|17|TRDV2|medium-sized
CACDTLLGGHYTDKLIF
TGTGCCTGTGACACTCTACTGGGGGGCCACTACACCGATAAACTCATCTTT
>TRDJ1|TRDD3|17|TRDV2|medium-sized
CACQPLGDRRDTDKLIF
TGTGCCTGTCAACCCCTGGGGGATAGAAGGGACACCGATAAACTCATCTTT
>TRDJ2|.|19|TRDV2|large
CACDTVPTRGPGIPSQLFF
TGTGCCTGTGACACCGTTCCTACGAGGGGCCCGGGGATACCCAGCCAACTCTTCTTT
>TRDJ1|TRDD3|20|TRDV2|.
CACGTVLLGDTQTYTDKLIF
TGTGCCTGTGGCACCGTTCTACTGGGGGATACGCAGACGTACACCGATAAACTCATCTTT